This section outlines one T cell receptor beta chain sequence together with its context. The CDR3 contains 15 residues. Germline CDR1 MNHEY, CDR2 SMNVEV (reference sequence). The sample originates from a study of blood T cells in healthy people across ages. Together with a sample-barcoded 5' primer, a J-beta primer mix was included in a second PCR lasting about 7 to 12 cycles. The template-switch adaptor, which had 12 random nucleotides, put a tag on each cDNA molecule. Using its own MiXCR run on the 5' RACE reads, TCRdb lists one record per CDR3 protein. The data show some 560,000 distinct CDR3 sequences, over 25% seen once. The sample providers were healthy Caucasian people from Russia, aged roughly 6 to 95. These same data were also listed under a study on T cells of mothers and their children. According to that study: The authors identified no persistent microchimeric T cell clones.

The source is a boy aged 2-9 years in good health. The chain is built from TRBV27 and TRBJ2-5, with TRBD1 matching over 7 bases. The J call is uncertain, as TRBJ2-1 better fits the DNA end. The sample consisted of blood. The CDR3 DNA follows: TGTGCCAGCAATCCTGGGCAGGGGGTTCGGAATGAGCAGTTCTTC. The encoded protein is CASNPGQGVRNEQFF.